A single sample gave rise to the 5 T cell receptor beta chains below, sequenced in a study of T cell responses to AZD1222 COVID-19 vaccine (dated by TCRdb to the early 2020s). Library prep was done by the immunoSEQ multiplex PCR assay. Imported from immuneACCESS, the table was reduced by TCRdb to in-frame sequences with V and J called. These copies leave out some clones; in studies compared against another copy, an unresolved V gene accounts for under half, and the cause of the remainder is not known. The sample yields about 110,000 clones; approximately 92% were counted once. In total, the top ten clones hold 35% to 50% of the sample. Sample time point, as interpreted from the label and publication: about 28 days (+/-7) after the second vaccine dose. The specimen was peripheral blood, collected 28 days after the second AZD1222 dose. The origin of the receptors is an adult who received the AZD1222 COVID-19 vaccine.

This chain links TRBV29-1 with TRBJ1-1, with a weak D call TRBD1 (6 bases). This CDR3 region has 11 residues. Germline V lookup: CDR1 SQVTM, CDR2 ANQGSEA. The V gene lost 8 bases and the J gene lost 5 bases, with 12 bases spanning the gap. CDR3 sequence reads: CSTEGGTEAFF. The DNA for the CDR3 is TGCAGCACGGAGGGGGGGACTGAAGCTTTCTTT. The whole variable domain, remainder taken from reference TRBV29-1 and TRBJ1-1, is SAVISQKPSRDICQRGTSLTIQCQVDSQVTMMFWYRQQPGQSLTLIATANQGSEATYESGFVIDKFPISRPNLTFSTLTVSNMSPEDSSIYLCSTEGGTEAFFGQGTRLTVV.

The CDR3 nucleotides read TGTGCCAGCAGCCACCGATCCTACGAGCAGTACTTC. Protein sequence: CASSHRSYEQYF. The chain carries TRBV3-1 (or the pseudogene TRBV3-2) and TRBJ2-7, with unresolved D. Deletions cut 3 bases from V and 1 base from J, with 4 bases between. Germline loops: CDR1 LGHDT, CDR2 YNNKEL (reference sequence). The CDR3 is made up of 12 amino acids.

This rearrangement joins TRBV10-1 to TRBJ1-2; TRBD1 matches at 7 bases. The V gene's germline CDR1 is WNHNN and CDR2 SYGVQD (reference sequence). The CDR3 is 13 amino acids. The V segment lost 5 bases and the J segment 4 bases; nucleotides outside the gene matches: 4. The CDR3 here is CASSSGGAYGYTF. The CDR3 coding sequence is TGCGCCAGCAGTTCAGGGGGGGCCTATGGCTACACCTTC.

This clone was found a few times. The rearrangement uses TRBV5-1 and TRBJ1-2; D perhaps matches TRBD1 (6 bases). CDR3 length: 14 amino acids. The V and J ends lost 4 bases and 0 bases respectively, with 10 bases between them. The germline V gene has CDR1 SGHRS and CDR2 YFSETQ. The CDR3 DNA reads as TGCGCCAGCAGCCTAGGGACACCTAACTATGGCTACACCTTC. This encodes CASSLGTPNYGYTF.

The chain employs TRBV28 and TRBJ2-7; D perhaps matches TRBD1 (6 bases). V gave up 2 bases and J gave up 2 bases, with 7 bases separating them. The CDR3 contains 13 residues. CDR1 MDHEN and CDR2 SYDVKM come from the germline V gene. CDR3 bases: TGTGCCAGCAGTTTAACAGGGCCCTACGAGCAGTACTTC. It translates to CASSLTGPYEQYF.